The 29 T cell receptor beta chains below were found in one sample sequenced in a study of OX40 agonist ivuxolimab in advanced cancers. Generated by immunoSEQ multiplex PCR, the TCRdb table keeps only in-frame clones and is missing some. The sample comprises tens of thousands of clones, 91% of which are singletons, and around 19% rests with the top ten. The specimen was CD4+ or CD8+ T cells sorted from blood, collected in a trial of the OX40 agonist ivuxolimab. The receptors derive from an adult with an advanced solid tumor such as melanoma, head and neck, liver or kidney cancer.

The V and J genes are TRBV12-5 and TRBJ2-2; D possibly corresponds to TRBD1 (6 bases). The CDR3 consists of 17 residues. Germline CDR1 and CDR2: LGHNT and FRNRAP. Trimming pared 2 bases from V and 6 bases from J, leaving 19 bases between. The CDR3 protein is CASGLINRPGVSGELFF. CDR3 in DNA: TGTGCTAGTGGTTTGATTAATAGGCCAGGGGTGTCCGGGGAGCTGTTTTTT.

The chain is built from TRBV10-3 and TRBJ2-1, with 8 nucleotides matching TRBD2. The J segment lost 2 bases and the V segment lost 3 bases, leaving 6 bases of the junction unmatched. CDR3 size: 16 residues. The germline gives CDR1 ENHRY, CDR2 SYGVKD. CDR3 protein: CAISDLSGATYNEQFF. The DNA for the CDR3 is TGTGCCATCAGTGACCTTAGCGGGGCAACCTACAATGAGCAGTTCTTC.

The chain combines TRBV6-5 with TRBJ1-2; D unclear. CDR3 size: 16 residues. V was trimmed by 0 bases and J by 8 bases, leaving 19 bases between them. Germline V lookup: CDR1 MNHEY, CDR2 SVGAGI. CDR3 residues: CASSYSPLVRQAGYTF. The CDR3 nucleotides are TGTGCCAGCAGTTACTCACCTCTGGTCAGGCAAGCGGGCTACACCTTC.

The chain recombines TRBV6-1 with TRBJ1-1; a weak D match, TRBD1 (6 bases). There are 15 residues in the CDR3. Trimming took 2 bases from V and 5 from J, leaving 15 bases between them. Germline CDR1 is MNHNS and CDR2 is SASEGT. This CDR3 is CASSESRLGATEAFF. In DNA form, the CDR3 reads TGTGCCAGCAGTGAAAGCAGGTTGGGGGCGACTGAAGCTTTCTTT.

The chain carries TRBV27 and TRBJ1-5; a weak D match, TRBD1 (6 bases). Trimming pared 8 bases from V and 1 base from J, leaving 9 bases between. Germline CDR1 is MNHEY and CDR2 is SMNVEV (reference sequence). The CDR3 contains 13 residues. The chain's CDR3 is CASADRSNQPQHF. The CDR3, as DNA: TGTGCCAGCGCCGACAGGAGCAATCAGCCCCAGCATTTT.

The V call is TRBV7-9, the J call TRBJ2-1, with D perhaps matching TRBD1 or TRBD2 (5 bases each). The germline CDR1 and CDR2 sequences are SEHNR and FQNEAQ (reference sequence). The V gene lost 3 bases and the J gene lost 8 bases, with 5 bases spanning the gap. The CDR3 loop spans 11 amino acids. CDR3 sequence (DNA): TGTGCCAGCAGCTTGGGGGATGAGCAGTTCTTC. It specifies CASSLGDEQFF. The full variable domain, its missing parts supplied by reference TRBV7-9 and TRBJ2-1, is DTGVSQNPRHKITKRGQNVTFRCDPISEHNRLYWYRQTLGQGPEFLTYFQNEAQLEKSRLLSDRFSAERPKGSFSTLEIQRTEQGDSAMYLCASSLGDEQFFGPGTRLTVL.

The DNA for the CDR3 is TGTGCCAGCTTCGATAGGGCGAGGGAGACCCAGTACTTC. This encodes CASFDRARETQYF. The chain recombines TRBV2 with TRBJ2-5, with D hard to call. With 8 bases removed from V and 5 bases from J, the gap between germline ends came to 15 bases. CDR3 length: 13 residues. CDR1 is SNHLY and CDR2 is FYNNEI in the germline V gene. Supplemented by reference TRBV2 and TRBJ2-5, the full variable domain reads EPEVTQTPSHQVTQMGQEVILRCVPISNHLYFYWYRQILGQKVEFLVSFYNNEISEKSEIFDDQFSVERPDGSNFTLKIRSTKLEDSAMYFCASFDRARETQYFGPGTRLLVL.

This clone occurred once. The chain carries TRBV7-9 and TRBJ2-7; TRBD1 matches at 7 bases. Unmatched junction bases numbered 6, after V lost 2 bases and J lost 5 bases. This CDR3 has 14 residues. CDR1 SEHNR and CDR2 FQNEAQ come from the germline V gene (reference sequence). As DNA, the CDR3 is TGTGCCAGCAGCTTATTACAGGGGTTCAACGAGCAGTACTTC. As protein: CASSLLQGFNEQYF.

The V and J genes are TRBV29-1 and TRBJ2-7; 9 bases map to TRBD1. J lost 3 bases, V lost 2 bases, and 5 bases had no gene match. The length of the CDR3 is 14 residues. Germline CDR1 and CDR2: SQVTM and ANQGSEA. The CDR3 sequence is CSVETGQGNYEQYF. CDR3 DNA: TGCAGCGTTGAAACGGGACAGGGAAACTACGAGCAGTACTTC.

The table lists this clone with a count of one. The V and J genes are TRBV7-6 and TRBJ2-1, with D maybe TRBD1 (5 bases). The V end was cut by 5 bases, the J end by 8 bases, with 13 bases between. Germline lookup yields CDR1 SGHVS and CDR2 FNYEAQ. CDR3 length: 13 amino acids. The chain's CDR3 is CASSVLGHDEQFF. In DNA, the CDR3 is TGTGCCAGCAGCGTCTTGGGGCACGATGAGCAGTTCTTC.

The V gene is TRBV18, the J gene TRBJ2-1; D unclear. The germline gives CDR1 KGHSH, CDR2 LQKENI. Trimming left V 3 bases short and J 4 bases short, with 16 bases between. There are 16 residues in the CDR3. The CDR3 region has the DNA TGTGCCAGCTCACCTGGGCTAACGGTACCTTACAATGAGCAGTTCTTC. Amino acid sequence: CASSPGLTVPYNEQFF.

For the CDR3, the DNA is TGTGCCAGCAGCTTTGGGACAGGGGGTCAGTTCTTC. This gives the protein CASSFGTGGQFF. The chain couples TRBV7-6 to TRBJ2-1; 11 nucleotides line up with TRBD1. Germline V gene lookup returns CDR1 SGHVS and CDR2 FNYEAQ. V shed 3 bases and J 13 bases; nucleotides not matched to a gene: 2. The CDR3 is made up of 12 amino acids.

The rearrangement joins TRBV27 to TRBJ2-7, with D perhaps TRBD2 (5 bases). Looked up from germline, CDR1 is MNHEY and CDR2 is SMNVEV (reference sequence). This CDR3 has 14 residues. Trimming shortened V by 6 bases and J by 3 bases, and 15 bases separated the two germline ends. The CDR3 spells CASSPGNTLYEQYF. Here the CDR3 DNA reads TGTGCCAGCAGCCCGGGGAACACTCTCTACGAGCAGTACTTC.

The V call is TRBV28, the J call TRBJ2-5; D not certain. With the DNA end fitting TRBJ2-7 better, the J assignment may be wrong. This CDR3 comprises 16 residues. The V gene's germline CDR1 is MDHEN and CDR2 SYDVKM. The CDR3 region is CASSFPTASGTYEQYF. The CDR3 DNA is TGTGCCAGCAGTTTCCCCACCGCCAGTGGTACATACGAGCAGTACTTC.

The CDR3 DNA follows: TGTGCCAGCAGTTTATCCGGACGGGGAAATGGAGGCTACACCTTC. Protein sequence: CASSLSGRGNGGYTF. The chain links TRBV27 to TRBJ1-2; D is undetermined. Deletions cut 0 bases from V and 8 bases from J, with 16 bases between. The CDR3 totals 15 residues. Germline V gene sequence: CDR1 MNHEY, CDR2 SMNVEV (reference sequence).

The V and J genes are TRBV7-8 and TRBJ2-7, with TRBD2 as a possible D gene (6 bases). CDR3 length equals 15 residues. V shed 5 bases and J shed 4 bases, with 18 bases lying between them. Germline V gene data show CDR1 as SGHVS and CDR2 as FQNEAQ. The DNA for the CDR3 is TGTGCCAGCAGCCCTCGCCCGGGGGTGACGTACGAGCAGTACTTC. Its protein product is CASSPRPGVTYEQYF.

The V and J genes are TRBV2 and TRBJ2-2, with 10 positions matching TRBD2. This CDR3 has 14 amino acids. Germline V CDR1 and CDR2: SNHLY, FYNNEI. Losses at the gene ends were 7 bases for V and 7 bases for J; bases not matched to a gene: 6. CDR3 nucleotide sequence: TGTGCCAGCAAAGCGGGGGGGCCCGGCGGGGAGCTGTTTTTT. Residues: CASKAGGPGGELFF.

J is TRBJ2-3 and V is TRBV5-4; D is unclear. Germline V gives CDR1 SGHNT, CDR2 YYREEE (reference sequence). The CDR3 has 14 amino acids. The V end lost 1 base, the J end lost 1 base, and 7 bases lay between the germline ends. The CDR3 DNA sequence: TGTGCCAGCAGCTTGCAGAGAGGCACAGATACGCAGTATTTT. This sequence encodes CASSLQRGTDTQYF.

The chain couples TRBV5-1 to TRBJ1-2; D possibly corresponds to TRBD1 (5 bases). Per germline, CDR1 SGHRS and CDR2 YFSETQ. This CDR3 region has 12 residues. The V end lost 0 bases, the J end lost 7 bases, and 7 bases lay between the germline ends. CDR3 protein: CASSLGQSGYTF. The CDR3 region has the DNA TGCGCCAGCAGCTTGGGACAGAGTGGCTACACCTTC. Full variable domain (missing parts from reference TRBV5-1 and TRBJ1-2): KAGVTQTPRYLIKTRGQQVTLSCSPISGHRSVSWYQQTPGQGLQFLFEYFSETQRNKGNFPGRFSGRQFSNSRSEMNVSTLELGDSALYLCASSLGQSGYTFGSGTRLTVV.

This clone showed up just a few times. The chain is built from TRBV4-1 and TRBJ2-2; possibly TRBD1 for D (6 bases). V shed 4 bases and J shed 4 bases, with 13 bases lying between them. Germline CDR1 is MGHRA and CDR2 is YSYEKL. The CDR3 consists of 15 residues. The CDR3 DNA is TGCGCCAGCAGCCCCGCAGGGGCGACCACCGGGGAGCTGTTTTTT. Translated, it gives CASSPAGATTGELFF.

As DNA, the CDR3 is TGTGCCAGCAGCATTGGACAGGGGATTCAGTACTTC. This gives the protein CASSIGQGIQYF. The V call is TRBV11-3, the J call TRBJ2-4, with 9 bases aligning to TRBD1. Losses at the gene ends were 5 bases for V and 10 bases for J; bases not matched to a gene: 3. Germline V gene lookup returns CDR1 SGHNT and CDR2 YENEEA. This CDR3 spans 12 amino acids.

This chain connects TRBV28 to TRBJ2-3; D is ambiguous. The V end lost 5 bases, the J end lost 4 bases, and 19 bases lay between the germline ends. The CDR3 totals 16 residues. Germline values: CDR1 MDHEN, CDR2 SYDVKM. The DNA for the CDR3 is TGTGCCAGCAGTACCATCAAAGGCTCTGGAGCAGATACGCAGTATTTT. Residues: CASSTIKGSGADTQYF.

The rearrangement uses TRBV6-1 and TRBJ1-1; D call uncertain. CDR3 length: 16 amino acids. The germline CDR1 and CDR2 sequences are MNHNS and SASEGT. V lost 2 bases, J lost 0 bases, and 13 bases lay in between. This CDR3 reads CASSELRRNVNTEAFF. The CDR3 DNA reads TGTGCCAGCAGTGAACTCCGACGGAACGTGAACACTGAAGCTTTCTTT.

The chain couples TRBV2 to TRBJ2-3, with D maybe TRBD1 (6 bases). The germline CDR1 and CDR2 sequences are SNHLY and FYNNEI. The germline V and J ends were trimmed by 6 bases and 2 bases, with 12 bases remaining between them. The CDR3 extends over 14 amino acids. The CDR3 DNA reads TGTGCCAGCAGCCCGGACAGCCACACAGATACGCAGTATTTT. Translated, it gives CASSPDSHTDTQYF. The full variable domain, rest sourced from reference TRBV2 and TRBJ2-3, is EPEVTQTPSHQVTQMGQEVILRCVPISNHLYFYWYRQILGQKVEFLVSFYNNEISEKSEIFDDQFSVERPDGSNFTLKIRSTKLEDSAMYFCASSPDSHTDTQYFGPGTRLTVL.

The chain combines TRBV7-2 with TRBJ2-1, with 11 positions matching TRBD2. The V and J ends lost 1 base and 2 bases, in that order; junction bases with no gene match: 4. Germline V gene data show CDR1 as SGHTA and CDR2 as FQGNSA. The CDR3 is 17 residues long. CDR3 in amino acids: CASSLDTSGGAYNEQFF. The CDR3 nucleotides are TGTGCCAGCAGCTTAGATACTAGCGGGGGAGCCTACAATGAGCAGTTCTTC.

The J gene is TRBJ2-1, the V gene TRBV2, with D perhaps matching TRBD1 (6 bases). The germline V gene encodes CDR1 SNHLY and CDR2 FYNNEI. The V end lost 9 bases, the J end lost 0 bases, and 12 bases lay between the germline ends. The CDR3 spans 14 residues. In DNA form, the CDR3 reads TGTGCCAGTATAGACAGGAGCTCCTACAATGAGCAGTTCTTC. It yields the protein CASIDRSSYNEQFF.

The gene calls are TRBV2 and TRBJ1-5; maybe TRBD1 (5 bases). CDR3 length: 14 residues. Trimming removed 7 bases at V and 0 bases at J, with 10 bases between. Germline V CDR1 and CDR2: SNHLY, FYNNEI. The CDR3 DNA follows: TGTGCCAGCAATGGGGGAAGTAGCAATCAGCCCCAGCATTTT. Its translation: CASNGGSSNQPQHF.

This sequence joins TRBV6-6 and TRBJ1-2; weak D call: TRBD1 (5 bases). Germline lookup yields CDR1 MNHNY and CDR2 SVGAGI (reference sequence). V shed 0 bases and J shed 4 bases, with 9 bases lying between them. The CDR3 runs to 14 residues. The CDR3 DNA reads TGTGCCAGCAGTTACTCAGGGGCTAGCTATGGCTACACCTTC. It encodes CASSYSGASYGYTF.

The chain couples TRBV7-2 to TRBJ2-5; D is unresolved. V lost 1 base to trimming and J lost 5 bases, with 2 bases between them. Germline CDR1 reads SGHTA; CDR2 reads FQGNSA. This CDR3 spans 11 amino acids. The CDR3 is CASSLVETQYF. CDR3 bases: TGTGCCAGCAGCTTAGTTGAGACCCAGTACTTC.